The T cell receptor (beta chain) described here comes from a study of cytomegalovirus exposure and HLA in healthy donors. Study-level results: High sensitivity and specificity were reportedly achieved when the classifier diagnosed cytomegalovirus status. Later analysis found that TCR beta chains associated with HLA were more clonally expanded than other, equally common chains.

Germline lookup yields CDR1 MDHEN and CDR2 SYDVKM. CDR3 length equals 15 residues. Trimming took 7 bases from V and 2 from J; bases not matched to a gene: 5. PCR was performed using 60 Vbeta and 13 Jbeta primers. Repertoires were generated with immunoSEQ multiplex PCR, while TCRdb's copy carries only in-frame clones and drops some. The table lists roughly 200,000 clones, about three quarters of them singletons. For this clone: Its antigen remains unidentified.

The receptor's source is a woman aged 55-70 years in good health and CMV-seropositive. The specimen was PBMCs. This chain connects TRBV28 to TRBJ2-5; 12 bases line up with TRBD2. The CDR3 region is CASTPSGGAQETQYF. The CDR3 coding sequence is TGTGCCAGCACTCCTAGCGGGGGGGCTCAAGAGACCCAGTACTTC.